This is a list of T cell receptor beta chains from one sample in a study of blood T cell repertoires in COVID-19. Here immunoSEQ multiplex PCR was the method, and the copy in TCRdb shows in-frame clones only, minus some. The sample contains 40,000 or so clones, roughly nine tenths of which appear only once. Sequenced material: peripheral blood. The receptor source for this set is a man over 45 with active COVID-19. CDR3s include the opening cysteine and the closing phenylalanine or tryptophan. A D gene is named only where the DNA matches it firmly. The size entry is marked missing in some rows and otherwise reads once, few, many or a size class.

v_gene	abundance	d_gene	j_gene	CDR3aa	CDR3nt
TRBV2	-	-	TRBJ1-3	CASSGSGHTIYF	TGTGCCAGCAGTGGGTCAGGGCACACCATATATTTT
TRBV2	-	TRBD2	TRBJ2-7	CASSGLAGGNEQYF	TGTGCCAGCAGTGGACTAGCGGGAGGAAACGAGCAGTACTTC
TRBV4-2	-	-	TRBJ2-1	CASSQVDSDYNEQFF	TGTGCCAGCAGCCAAGTGGATTCGGACTACAACGAGCAGTTCTTC
TRBV11-2	-	TRBD2	TRBJ2-5	CASSATSGRIETQYF	TGTGCCAGCAGCGCGACTAGCGGGAGGATAGAGACCCAGTACTTC
TRBV28	-	TRBD2	TRBJ2-3	CASLSKGTTKDTQYF	TGTGCCAGCCTATCCAAGGGGACTACCAAAGATACGCAGTATTTT
TRBV27	-	TRBD1	TRBJ2-4	CASSRQGITKNIQYF	TGTGCCAGCTCGAGACAGGGGATTACCAAAAACATTCAGTACTTC
TRBV9	-	TRBD2	TRBJ2-2	CASSKRTSGNTGELFF	TGTGCCAGCAGCAAGCGGACTAGCGGGAACACCGGGGAGCTGTTTTTT
TRBV9	-	-	TRBJ2-1	CASSVQDGLTNEQFF	TGTGCCAGCAGCGTCCAAGACGGACTCACCAATGAGCAGTTCTTC
TRBV28	once	TRBD1	TRBJ1-1	CASSRGQLNTEAFF	TGTGCCAGCAGCCGGGGACAGCTGAACACTGAAGCTTTCTTT
TRBV24-1	-	TRBD1	TRBJ1-5	CAIGQGDVDQPQHF	TGTGCCATAGGACAGGGGGATGTAGATCAGCCCCAGCATTTT
TRBV7-6	-	-	TRBJ2-7	CASSPEWGAYEQYF	TGTGCCAGCAGTCCGGAGTGGGGGGCCTACGAGCAGTACTTC
TRBV19	-	-	TRBJ2-2	CASSPQLDNTGELFF	TGTGCCAGTAGTCCGCAACTAGACAACACCGGGGAGCTGTTTTTT
TRBV19	medium-sized	TRBD1	TRBJ2-1	CASSPGQGVYNEQFF	TGTGCCAGTAGTCCTGGACAGGGGGTGTACAATGAGCAGTTCTTC
TRBV7-9	-	TRBD1	TRBJ2-1	CASSGGTGGGNEQFF	TGTGCCAGCAGCGGCGGGACAGGGGGTGGCAATGAGCAGTTCTTC
TRBV19	-	-	TRBJ2-3	CASSIRAGNTDTQYF	TGTGCCAGTAGTATACGGGCGGGAAACACAGATACGCAGTATTTT
TRBV7-8	-	-	TRBJ2-7	CASSLASEAYEQYF	TGTGCCAGCAGCTTAGCTAGCGAGGCCTACGAGCAGTACTTC
TRBV28	-	TRBD2	TRBJ2-3	CASSSLPSGPSTDTQYF	TGTGCCAGCAGTTCCCTCCCTAGCGGGCCTAGCACAGATACGCAGTATTTT
TRBV27	-	-	TRBJ1-1	CASRWGGGMNTEAFF	TGTGCCAGCAGATGGGGGGGCGGGATGAACACTGAAGCTTTCTTT
TRBV10-3	-	TRBD1	TRBJ1-1	CAISVGQPHTEAFF	TGTGCCATCAGCGTGGGACAGCCTCACACTGAAGCTTTCTTT
TRBV19	-	-	TRBJ2-7	CASGKGGGEFEEQYF	TGTGCCAGTGGAAAAGGGGGCGGGGAGTTTGAAGAGCAGTACTTC
TRBV28	-	TRBD1	TRBJ1-4	CASSSYRGANEKLFF	TGTGCCAGCAGTTCGTACAGGGGAGCTAATGAAAAACTGTTTTTT
TRBV27	few	-	TRBJ2-2	CASSGTTNTGELFF	TGTGCCAGCAGTGGGACAACGAACACCGGGGAGCTGTTTTTT
TRBV5-1	-	TRBD1	TRBJ1-1	CASSWGTGSNTEAFF	TGCGCCAGCAGTTGGGGGACAGGGTCGAACACTGAAGCTTTCTTT
TRBV5-4	-	-	TRBJ2-1	CASSLKWGPYNEQFF	TGTGCCAGCAGCTTGAAGTGGGGGCCCTACAATGAGCAGTTCTTC
TRBV30	-	-	TRBJ2-5	CAWSGATRETQYF	TGTGCCTGGAGTGGGGCAACACGGGAGACCCAGTACTTC
TRBV12-5	-	-	TRBJ2-7	CASASSGWEAGQYF	TGTGCTAGTGCCTCGAGCGGTTGGGAAGCTGGGCAGTACTTC
TRBV28	-	TRBD1	TRBJ2-7	CASRLSGQPYEQYF	TGTGCCAGTAGGCTCTCGGGACAGCCCTACGAGCAGTACTTC
TRBV7-2	-	TRBD2	TRBJ2-1	CASSPGTSEYNEQFF	TGTGCCAGCAGTCCCGGGACTAGCGAGTACAATGAGCAGTTCTTC
TRBV29-1	-	TRBD1	TRBJ2-1	CSGYRGLNEQFF	TGCAGCGGCTACAGGGGATTGAATGAGCAGTTCTTC
TRBV30	-	-	TRBJ2-5	CAWRRLTPSETQYF	TGTGCCTGGAGGAGACTCACCCCATCAGAGACCCAGTACTTC
TRBV5-4	-	-	TRBJ2-1	CASSLVARKDNEQFF	TGTGCCAGCAGCTTGGTAGCTAGAAAGGACAATGAGCAGTTCTTC
TRBV5-1	-	-	TRBJ2-5	CASSLVGRETQYF	TGCGCCAGCAGCTTGGTTGGCAGAGAGACCCAGTACTTC
TRBV5-1	-	TRBD2	TRBJ2-3	CASSLAAGGTDTQYF	TGCGCCAGCAGCTTGGCCGCGGGAGGGACAGATACGCAGTATTTT
TRBV28	once	TRBD1	TRBJ1-1	CASSFGQGGKAFF	TGTGCCAGCAGTTTCGGACAGGGGGGTAAAGCTTTCTTT
TRBV11-2	-	TRBD1	TRBJ1-1	CASSFSNQGAYTEAFF	TGTGCCAGCAGCTTTTCCAATCAGGGGGCCTACACTGAAGCTTTCTTT